This T cell receptor (beta chain) appears in the sequencing data of a study of cytomegalovirus exposure and HLA in healthy donors. CDR3 length: 14 residues. Germline values: CDR1 MNHEY, CDR2 SVGAGI. The repertoire was sequenced with immunoSEQ multiplex PCR; TCRdb's copy has only in-frame clones and lacks some. The data contain roughly 140,000 clones, around 88% of them singletons. As concerns this clone: Germline is not matched at one junction end, which may reflect a read error.

This sequence joins TRBV6-5 and TRBJ2-1; D not certain. Sequencing used PBMCs. The clonotype originates from a woman aged 18-29 years in good health and CMV-seropositive. CDR3 in amino acids: CASSYSDTYNGQFF. The CDR3, as DNA: TGTGCCAGCAGTTACTCAGACACCTACAATGGGCAGTTCTTC.